This is a list of T cell receptor beta chains from one sample in a study of CD4+ T cells in melanoma. Libraries were prepared by immunoSEQ multiplex PCR; TCRdb keeps only in-frame clonotypes and omits some of them. The sample has 50,000 or so clones, 89% seen once. Sequenced sample: peripheral blood. Source of these receptors: a human donor with melanoma. CDR3s include the opening cysteine and the closing phenylalanine or tryptophan. A D gene is named only where the DNA matches it firmly. A clone size is listed for some rows: how often the clone was seen (once, few, many), or a class if it is expanded.

d_call j_call v_call clone_size cdr3_aa cdr3_nt
- TRBJ2-6 TRBV5-4 - CASTPGGANVLTF TGTGCCAGCACTCCGGGGGGGGCCAACGTCCTGACTTTC
- TRBJ1-1 TRBV28 - CASSFSLGVSTEAFF TGTGCCAGCAGTTTTAGTTTGGGGGTGAGCACTGAAGCTTTCTTT
- TRBJ2-7 TRBV21-1 - CASSKGYSFPYEQYF TGTGCCAGCAGCAAAGGTTACAGTTTTCCCTACGAGCAGTACTTC
- TRBJ1-3 TRBV7-2 - CASSLVRGSGNTIYF TGTGCCAGCAGCTTAGTGCGGGGGTCTGGAAACACCATATATTTT
- TRBJ2-5 TRBV18 - CASSRNREETQYF TGTGCCAGCTCACGGAACAGGGAAGAGACCCAGTACTTC
TRBD1 TRBJ1-2 TRBV20-1 - CSAGDSYGYTF TGCAGTGCGGGGGACAGCTATGGCTACACCTTC
- TRBJ2-6 TRBV6-6 - CASRTGDSGANVLTF TGTGCCAGCAGAACAGGCGACTCTGGGGCCAACGTCCTGACTTTC
- TRBJ2-1 TRBV10-1 - CASSEASRGDEQFF TGCGCCAGCAGTGAGGCCTCCAGGGGCGATGAGCAGTTCTTC
TRBD2 TRBJ2-5 TRBV19 once CASSAQPGGRETQYF TGTGCCAGTAGTGCACAACCGGGGGGTCGGGAGACCCAGTACTTC
TRBD1 TRBJ1-6 TRBV6-1 - CASSEEGGRSPLHF TGTGCCAGCAGTGAAGAAGGGGGCAGATCACCCCTCCACTTT
TRBD1 TRBJ1-5 TRBV27 - CASSFTGGTNQPQHF TGTGCCAGCAGTTTTACAGGGGGCACCAATCAGCCCCAGCATTTT
TRBD1 TRBJ1-6 TRBV9 - CASSSQGTAYSPLHF TGTGCCAGCAGCTCGCAAGGGACAGCCTATTCACCCCTCCACTTT
- TRBJ2-7 TRBV7-2 - CASSQTSSAYEQYF TGTGCCAGCAGCCAAACTAGCTCGGCCTACGAGCAGTACTTC
- TRBJ1-2 TRBV28 - CASSLQGNAGYTF TGTGCCAGCAGTTTACAGGGGAACGCTGGCTACACCTTC
TRBD1 TRBJ1-1 TRBV18 - CASSAGDRGFFTYTEAFF TGTGCCAGCTCCGCAGGGGACAGGGGCTTTTTTACGTACACTGAAGCTTTCTTT
- TRBJ2-1 TRBV6-5 - CASSWSSHNEQFF TGTGCCAGCAGTTGGAGCTCTCATAATGAGCAGTTCTTC
TRBD2 TRBJ2-3 TRBV10-3 - CAISDSAGGLRGTQYF TGTGCCATCAGTGACTCGGCGGGGGGCTTGAGGGGTACGCAGTATTTT
TRBD1 TRBJ1-1 TRBV4-3 - CASSLNDRGIKAFF TGCGCCAGCAGCCTCAACGACAGGGGAATCAAGGCTTTCTTT
TRBD1 TRBJ1-5 TRBV28 - CASWTGNQPQHF TGTGCCAGCTGGACAGGTAATCAGCCCCAGCATTTT
- TRBJ1-6 TRBV11-2 - CASSLEGGRLHF TGTGCCAGCAGCTTAGAGGGGGGGAGGCTCCACTTT
- TRBJ1-1 TRBV6-5 - CASSYRQLNTEAFF TGTGCCAGCAGTTACCGACAGTTGAACACTGAAGCTTTCTTT
- TRBJ2-1 TRBV7-6 once CASSLRWGRSSYNEQFF TGTGCCAGCAGCTTAAGGTGGGGACGCAGCTCCTACAATGAGCAGTTCTTC
- TRBJ2-5 TRBV6-6 - CAISGGRETQYF TGTGCCATTTCCGGGGGCCGGGAGACCCAGTACTTC
TRBD1 TRBJ2-7 TRBV7-3 - CASSSGGHEQYF TGTGCCAGCAGCTCAGGGGGCCACGAGCAGTACTTC
TRBD2 TRBJ2-2 TRBV5-6 - CASSFGLAGTNTGELFF TGTGCCAGCAGCTTCGGACTAGCGGGGACGAACACCGGGGAGCTGTTTTTT
TRBD1 TRBJ1-3 TRBV9 - CASSIGQGLSGNTIYF TGTGCCAGCAGCATCGGACAGGGGCTCTCTGGAAACACCATATATTTT
- TRBJ1-2 TRBV28 - CASNGQFYGYTF TGTGCCAGCAACGGGCAGTTCTATGGCTACACCTTC
TRBD1 TRBJ1-2 TRBV7-2 - CASSLQTGTTNYGYTF TGTGCCAGCAGCTTACAGACAGGGACCACTAACTATGGCTACACCTTC
- TRBJ1-6 TRBV6-5 - CASSYRDLGPNSPLHF TGTGCCAGCAGTTACCGGGACTTAGGCCCGAATTCACCCCTCCACTTT
- TRBJ2-6 TRBV5-1 - CASSLGWEGANVLTF TGCGCCAGCAGCTTGGGTTGGGAAGGGGCCAACGTCCTGACTTTC
- TRBJ1-1 TRBV6-5 - CASSYTGNTEAFF TGTGCCAGCAGTTACACCGGGAACACTGAAGCTTTCTTT
- TRBJ2-1 TRBV4-2 - CASSPSPEEQFF TGTGCCAGCAGCCCTAGCCCGGAGGAGCAGTTCTTC
- TRBJ1-2 TRBV11-2 - CASRGQPFEGYTF TGTGCCAGCAGAGGGCAACCCTTCGAGGGCTACACCTTC
- TRBJ2-5 TRBV9 - CASSVAGSQETQYF TGTGCCAGCAGCGTAGCGGGGTCTCAAGAGACCCAGTACTTC
TRBD1 TRBJ1-6 TRBV27 - CASRTGRDSPLHF TGTGCCAGCAGGACAGGGCGGGATTCACCCCTCCACTTT
- TRBJ2-1 TRBV9 - CASSVAYRGGEQFF TGTGCCAGCAGCGTAGCGTATCGGGGTGGTGAGCAGTTCTTC
TRBD2 TRBJ2-1 TRBV4-1 - CASSQDPAGGRDEQFF TGCGCCAGCAGCCAAGACCCAGCGGGGGGACGGGATGAGCAGTTCTTC
TRBD1 TRBJ2-7 TRBV7-2 - CASSRGTEPSYEQYF TGTGCCAGCAGCAGAGGGACAGAGCCATCCTACGAGCAGTACTTC
- TRBJ1-2 TRBV7-2 - CASSLAFRSGGGYTF TGTGCCAGCAGCTTAGCGTTCAGATCCGGAGGGGGCTACACCTTC
TRBD2 TRBJ2-2 TRBV5-4 - CASSSGLAGDLTGELFF TGTGCCAGCAGCTCGGGACTAGCGGGGGACCTAACCGGGGAGCTGTTTTTT
TRBD1 TRBJ1-1 TRBV7-9 - CASSLADRGRTEAFF TGTGCCAGCAGCTTAGCGGACAGGGGGCGGACTGAAGCTTTCTTT
TRBD1 TRBJ1-4 TRBV2 - CASSSDRVILNEKLFF TGTGCCAGCAGTTCGGACAGGGTCATTCTTAATGAAAAACTGTTTTTT
TRBD2 TRBJ2-1 TRBV6-5 once CASSYSSGASYNEQFF TGTGCCAGCAGTTACTCTAGCGGGGCCTCCTACAATGAGCAGTTCTTC
- TRBJ1-1 TRBV18 - CASSPADPTEAFF TGTGCCAGCTCACCGGCGGATCCCACTGAAGCTTTCTTT
- TRBJ1-5 TRBV27 once CASSLSGAGNQPQHF TGTGCCAGCAGTTTATCGGGGGCAGGCAATCAGCCCCAGCATTTT
- TRBJ1-1 TRBV19 - CASRTNTEAFF TGTGCCAGTAGGACGAACACTGAAGCTTTCTTT
- TRBJ1-4 TRBV4-2 - CASSQVSGYGEKLFF TGTGCCAGCAGCCAAGTATCGGGGTACGGGGAAAAACTGTTTTTT
- TRBJ2-7 TRBV7-9 - CASKEGRSYEQYF TGTGCCAGCAAGGAGGGGAGATCCTACGAGCAGTACTTC
- TRBJ2-7 TRBV9 - CAIPPSFPLYEQYF TGTGCCATTCCCCCGTCCTTTCCCCTCTACGAGCAGTACTTC
- TRBJ1-3 TRBV5-8 - CASSLRTASLSGNTIYF TGTGCCAGCAGTTTAAGGACAGCGTCGCTCTCTGGAAACACCATATATTTT
- TRBJ1-1 TRBV7-3 - CASSLEIVGGGAFF TGTGCCAGCAGCTTAGAAATTGTCGGGGGTGGAGCTTTCTTT
TRBD1 TRBJ1-1 TRBV5-4 - CASSPRGQTNTEAFF TGTGCCAGCAGCCCTAGGGGGCAAACGAACACTGAAGCTTTCTTT
TRBD2 TRBJ2-5 TRBV7-9 - CASSSMGSGGRETQYF TGTGCCAGCAGCTCGATGGGTAGCGGGGGGAGGGAGACCCAGTACTTC